This T cell receptor (beta chain) stems from a study of blood T cell repertoires in COVID-19. On the study more broadly: PBMCs, B-cell-depleted T cells, or T cells provided the cDNA or gDNA that made up the material.

Sequencing used immunoSEQ multiplex PCR; TCRdb keeps in-frame clones, though not all of them. Of some 130,000 clones in the sample, 75% to 90% were seen once. This CDR3 has 13 residues. The germline V and J ends were trimmed by 2 bases and 2 bases, with 6 bases remaining between them. Per the germline V gene, CDR1 is SGHAT and CDR2 is FQNNGV. This receptor was taken from a man aged 45-60 years with active COVID-19. The V and J genes are TRBV11-2 and TRBJ1-1; a weak D match, TRBD1 (5 bases). Sample: peripheral blood. The CDR3 sequence: CASSLTGNTEAFF. CDR3 bases: TGTGCCAGCAGCTTAACAGGTAACACTGAAGCTTTCTTT.